The clone carrying this T cell receptor (beta chain) was counted many times. The antigen is undetermined. The entry originates in a study of blood T cells in healthy people across ages. The CDR3 totals 20 residues. With V trimmed by 2 bases and J by 8 bases, 19 bases remained unmatched. Germline loops: CDR1 SGHRS, CDR2 YFSETQ. Primed by a sample-barcoded 5' primer and a J-beta primer mix, a second PCR proceeded for roughly 6 to 12 cycles. Every sample gave at least 3 million paired-end reads containing CDR3. TCRdb used MiXCR to reprocess the 5' RACE reads, holding one entry per CDR3 protein. The table has approximately 800,000 distinct CDR3 sequences, less than 70% seen once; the top ten hold roughly 40%. The study, taken as a whole, reports: Using unsorted PBMCs precluded a conclusive naive versus antigen-experienced comparison.

The sequenced sample was blood. This receptor was taken from an elderly man in good health. The genes are TRBV5-1 and TRBJ1-4; TRBD1 aligns across 12 bases. The DNA for the CDR3 is TGCGCCAGCAGCTTTTGGCCAGGGACAGGGGGCGCAAGATCGTTCGAAAAACTGTTTTTT. Protein: CASSFWPGTGGARSFEKLFF.